A selection of T cell receptor beta chains follows, all from one sample in a study of T cell responses to AZD1222 COVID-19 vaccine. The protocol was immunoSEQ multiplex PCR, while the TCRdb copy is restricted to in-frame clones and leaves out a portion. Of some 120,000 clones detected, over 90% appear once; the ten largest clones hold roughly 0.87%. The sample consisted of peripheral blood, taken on day 0 of AZD1222 vaccination. These receptors all stem from an adult in good health. CDR3s include the opening cysteine and the closing phenylalanine or tryptophan. The D gene is left open where the match is weak. For some rows the clone size is stated as once, few or many, or as a class when expanded; others skip it.

V gene: TRBV5-1
clone size: -
CDR3 length: 15
D gene: TRBD1
J gene: TRBJ1-2
CDR3 protein: CASSLSGGVGYGYTF
CDR3 DNA: TGCGCCAGCAGCTTGTCAGGGGGCGTCGGCTATGGCTACACCTTC

V gene: TRBV6-5
clone size: -
CDR3 length: 15
D gene: TRBD2
J gene: TRBJ2-5
CDR3 protein: CASSDSLAGVETQYF
CDR3 DNA: TGTGCCAGCAGTGACTCCCTAGCGGGGGTAGAGACCCAGTACTTC

V gene: TRBV30
clone size: -
CDR3 length: 14
D gene: TRBD1
J gene: TRBJ2-1
CDR3 protein: CAWNPGQGGNEQFF
CDR3 DNA: TGTGCCTGGAACCCGGGACAGGGAGGGAATGAGCAGTTCTTC

V gene: TRBV5-4
clone size: -
CDR3 length: 17
D gene: -
J gene: TRBJ1-2
CDR3 protein: CASSFTATATQRNGYTF
CDR3 DNA: TGTGCCAGCAGCTTTACTGCGACAGCCACCCAGAGGAATGGCTACACCTTC

V gene: TRBV6-5
clone size: -
CDR3 length: 15
D gene: TRBD1
J gene: TRBJ2-1
CDR3 protein: CASSYEGASTNEQFF
CDR3 DNA: TGTGCCAGCAGTTACGAGGGGGCCTCAACGAATGAGCAGTTCTTC

V gene: TRBV5-1
clone size: -
CDR3 length: 16
D gene: -
J gene: TRBJ2-6
CDR3 protein: CASSLQGHSGANVLTF
CDR3 DNA: TGCGCCAGCAGCTTACAGGGTCACTCTGGGGCCAACGTCCTGACTTTC

V gene: TRBV3-1/TRBV3-2
clone size: -
CDR3 length: 14
D gene: -
J gene: TRBJ1-1
CDR3 protein: CASSLWDKNTEAFF
CDR3 DNA: TGTGCCAGCAGCCTGTGGGACAAGAACACTGAAGCTTTCTTT

V gene: TRBV5-1
clone size: -
CDR3 length: 15
D gene: -
J gene: TRBJ1-4
CDR3 protein: CASSLGNVLSEKLFF
CDR3 DNA: TGCGCCAGCAGCTTGGGCAACGTCCTGAGTGAAAAACTGTTTTTT

V gene: TRBV12-5
clone size: -
CDR3 length: 18
D gene: -
J gene: TRBJ1-6
CDR3 protein: CASCLRRPNMSYNSPLHF
CDR3 DNA: TGTGCTAGTTGCCTTCGTCGGCCGAACATGTCCTATAATTCACCCCTCCACTTT

V gene: TRBV21-1
clone size: -
CDR3 length: 17
D gene: -
J gene: TRBJ2-2
CDR3 protein: CASSGRDRGSRTGELFF
CDR3 DNA: TGTGCCAGCAGCGGCCGGGACAGGGGATCGCGGACCGGGGAGCTGTTTTTT

V gene: TRBV5-8
clone size: -
CDR3 length: 18
D gene: TRBD1
J gene: TRBJ1-3
CDR3 protein: CASSFRDRAQLSGNTIYF
CDR3 DNA: TGTGCCAGCAGCTTCCGGGACAGGGCCCAACTCTCTGGAAACACCATATATTTT

V gene: TRBV30
clone size: -
CDR3 length: 15
D gene: -
J gene: TRBJ1-5
CDR3 protein: CAWSAPDSPRQPQHF
CDR3 DNA: TGTGCCTGGAGTGCCCCGGACAGTCCAAGGCAGCCCCAGCATTTT

V gene: TRBV5-1
clone size: -
CDR3 length: 16
D gene: -
J gene: TRBJ1-3
CDR3 protein: CASSQRMGGSGNTIYF
CDR3 DNA: TGCGCCAGCAGCCAACGGATGGGGGGTTCTGGAAACACCATATATTTT

V gene: TRBV18
clone size: -
CDR3 length: 14
D gene: -
J gene: TRBJ1-2
CDR3 protein: CASSPEGRESGYTF
CDR3 DNA: TGTGCCAGCTCACCAGAGGGCAGAGAGAGTGGCTACACCTTC

V gene: TRBV3-1/TRBV3-2
clone size: -
CDR3 length: 13
D gene: -
J gene: TRBJ1-2
CDR3 protein: CASSVGTNYGYTF
CDR3 DNA: TGTGCCAGCAGCGTGGGAACCAACTATGGCTACACCTTC

V gene: TRBV6-5
clone size: -
CDR3 length: 14
D gene: -
J gene: TRBJ1-2
CDR3 protein: CASSRDGANYGYTF
CDR3 DNA: TGTGCCAGCAGCCGGGACGGAGCTAACTATGGCTACACCTTC

V gene: TRBV6-1
clone size: -
CDR3 length: 15
D gene: TRBD2
J gene: TRBJ2-4
CDR3 protein: CASSELAGGKNIQYF
CDR3 DNA: TGTGCCAGCAGTGAACTAGCGGGGGGCAAAAACATTCAGTACTTC

V gene: TRBV5-1
clone size: -
CDR3 length: 14
D gene: TRBD1
J gene: TRBJ1-6
CDR3 protein: CASSSGQLDSPLHF
CDR3 DNA: TGCGCCAGCAGCTCGGGACAGCTGGATTCACCCCTCCACTTT

V gene: TRBV10-1
clone size: once
CDR3 length: 13
D gene: -
J gene: TRBJ2-1
CDR3 protein: CASSESWWNEQFF
CDR3 DNA: TGCGCCAGCAGTGAGTCATGGTGGAATGAGCAGTTCTTC

V gene: TRBV5-1
clone size: -
CDR3 length: 12
D gene: -
J gene: TRBJ1-2
CDR3 protein: CASTVSGVGYTF
CDR3 DNA: TGCGCCAGCACAGTTTCAGGGGTTGGCTACACCTTC

V gene: TRBV5-1
clone size: -
CDR3 length: 14
D gene: -
J gene: TRBJ1-4
CDR3 protein: CASSLTGVDEKLFF
CDR3 DNA: TGCGCCAGCAGCCTGACGGGTGTGGATGAAAAACTGTTTTTT

V gene: TRBV6-5
clone size: -
CDR3 length: 12
D gene: -
J gene: TRBJ1-2
CDR3 protein: CASSPTNYGYTF
CDR3 DNA: TGTGCCAGCAGTCCTACTAACTATGGCTACACCTTC

V gene: TRBV6-5
clone size: -
CDR3 length: 16
D gene: -
J gene: TRBJ1-4
CDR3 protein: CASSYSDSANSEKLFF
CDR3 DNA: TGTGCCAGCAGTTATTCGGATTCGGCGAACAGTGAAAAACTGTTTTTT

V gene: TRBV9
clone size: -
CDR3 length: 15
D gene: -
J gene: TRBJ1-1
CDR3 protein: CASSVEGTLNTEAFF
CDR3 DNA: TGTGCCAGCAGCGTAGAAGGCACATTGAACACTGAAGCTTTCTTT